This T cell receptor (beta chain) is drawn from a study of T cell changes during pregnancy in multiple sclerosis. The protocol was immunoSEQ multiplex PCR, while the TCRdb copy is restricted to in-frame clones and leaves out a portion. Of about 98,000 clones listed, 92% were seen once; the top ten hold roughly 2%. Germline CDR1 and CDR2: SGHRS and YFSETQ. V lost 3 bases, J lost 12 bases, and 10 bases stayed unmatched. This CDR3 is 14 amino acids long. The sequence was collected from a female donor in good health, enrolled as a control in a pregnancy study. Sequenced here: peripheral blood, sampled after pregnancy. The chain has TRBV5-1 and TRBJ2-7; TRBD1 agrees at 12 bases. The CDR3 loop reads CASSSGQGAARAYF. Here the CDR3 DNA reads TGCGCCAGCAGCTCGGGACAGGGGGCCGCCCGGGCGTACTTC.